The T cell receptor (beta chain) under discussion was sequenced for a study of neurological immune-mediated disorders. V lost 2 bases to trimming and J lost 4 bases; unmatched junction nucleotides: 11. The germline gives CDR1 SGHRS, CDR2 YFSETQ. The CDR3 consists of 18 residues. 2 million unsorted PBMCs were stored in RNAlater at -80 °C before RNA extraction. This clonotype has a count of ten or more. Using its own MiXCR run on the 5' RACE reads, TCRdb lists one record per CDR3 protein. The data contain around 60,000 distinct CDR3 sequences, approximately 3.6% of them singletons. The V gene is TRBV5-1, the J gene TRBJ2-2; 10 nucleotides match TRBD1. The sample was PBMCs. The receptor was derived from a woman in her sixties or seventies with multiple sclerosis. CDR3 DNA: TGCGCCAGCAGCTTACACTTTGACAGGGGGCGCGTCACCGGGGAGCTGTTTTTT. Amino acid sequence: CASSLHFDRGRVTGELFF. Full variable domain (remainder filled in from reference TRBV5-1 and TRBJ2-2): KAGVTQTPRYLIKTRGQQVTLSCSPISGHRSVSWYQQTPGQGLQFLFEYFSETQRNKGNFPGRFSGRQFSNSRSEMNVSTLELGDSALYLCASSLHFDRGRVTGELFFGEGSRLTVL.